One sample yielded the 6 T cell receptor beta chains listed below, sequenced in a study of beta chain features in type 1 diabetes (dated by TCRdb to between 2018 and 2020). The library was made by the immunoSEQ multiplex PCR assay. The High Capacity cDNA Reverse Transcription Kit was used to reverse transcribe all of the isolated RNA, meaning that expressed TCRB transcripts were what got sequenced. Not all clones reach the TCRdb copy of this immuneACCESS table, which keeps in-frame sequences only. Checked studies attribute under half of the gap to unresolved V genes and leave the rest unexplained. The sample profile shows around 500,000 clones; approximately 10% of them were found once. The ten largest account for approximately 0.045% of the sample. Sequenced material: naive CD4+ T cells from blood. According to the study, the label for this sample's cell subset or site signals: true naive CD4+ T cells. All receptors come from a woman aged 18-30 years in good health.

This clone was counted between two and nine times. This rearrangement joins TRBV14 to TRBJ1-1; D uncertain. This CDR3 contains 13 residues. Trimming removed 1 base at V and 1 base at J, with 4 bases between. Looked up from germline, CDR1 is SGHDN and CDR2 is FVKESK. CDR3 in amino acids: CASSQAWNTEAFF. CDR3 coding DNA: TGTGCCAGCAGCCAAGCCTGGAACACTGAAGCTTTCTTT.

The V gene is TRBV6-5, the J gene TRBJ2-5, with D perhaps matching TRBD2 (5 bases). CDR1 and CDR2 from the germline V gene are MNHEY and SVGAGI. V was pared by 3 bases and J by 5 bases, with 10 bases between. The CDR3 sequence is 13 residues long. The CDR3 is CASSYRGAETQYF. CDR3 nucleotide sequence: TGTGCCAGCAGTTATCGGGGAGCGGAGACCCAGTACTTC.

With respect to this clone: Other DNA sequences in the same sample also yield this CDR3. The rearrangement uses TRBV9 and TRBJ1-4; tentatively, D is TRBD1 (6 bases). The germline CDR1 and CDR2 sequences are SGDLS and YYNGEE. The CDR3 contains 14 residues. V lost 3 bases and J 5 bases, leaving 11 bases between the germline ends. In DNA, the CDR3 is TGTGCCAGCAGCGCCGCAGGGACAAATGAAAAACTGTTTTTT. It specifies CASSAAGTNEKLFF.

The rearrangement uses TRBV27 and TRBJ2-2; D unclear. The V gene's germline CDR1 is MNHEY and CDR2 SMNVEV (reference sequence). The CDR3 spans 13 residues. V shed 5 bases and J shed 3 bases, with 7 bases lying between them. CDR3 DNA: TGTGCCAGCAGTCTACAGTACACCGGGGAGCTGTTTTTT. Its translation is CASSLQYTGELFF.

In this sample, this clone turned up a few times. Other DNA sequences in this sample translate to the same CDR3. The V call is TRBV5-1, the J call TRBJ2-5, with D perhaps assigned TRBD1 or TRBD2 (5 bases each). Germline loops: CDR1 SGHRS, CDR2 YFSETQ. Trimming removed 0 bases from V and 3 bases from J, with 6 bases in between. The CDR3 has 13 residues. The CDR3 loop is CASSLGGEETQYF. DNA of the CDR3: TGCGCCAGCAGCTTGGGAGGGGAAGAGACCCAGTACTTC.

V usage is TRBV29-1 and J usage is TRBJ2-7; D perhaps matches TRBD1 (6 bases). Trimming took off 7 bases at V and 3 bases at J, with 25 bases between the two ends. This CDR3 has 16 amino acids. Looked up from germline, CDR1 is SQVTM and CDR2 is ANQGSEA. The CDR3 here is CSEQGHRIISFYEQYV. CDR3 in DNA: TGCAGCGAACAGGGACACCGGATTATCTCATTCTACGAGCAGTACGTC.